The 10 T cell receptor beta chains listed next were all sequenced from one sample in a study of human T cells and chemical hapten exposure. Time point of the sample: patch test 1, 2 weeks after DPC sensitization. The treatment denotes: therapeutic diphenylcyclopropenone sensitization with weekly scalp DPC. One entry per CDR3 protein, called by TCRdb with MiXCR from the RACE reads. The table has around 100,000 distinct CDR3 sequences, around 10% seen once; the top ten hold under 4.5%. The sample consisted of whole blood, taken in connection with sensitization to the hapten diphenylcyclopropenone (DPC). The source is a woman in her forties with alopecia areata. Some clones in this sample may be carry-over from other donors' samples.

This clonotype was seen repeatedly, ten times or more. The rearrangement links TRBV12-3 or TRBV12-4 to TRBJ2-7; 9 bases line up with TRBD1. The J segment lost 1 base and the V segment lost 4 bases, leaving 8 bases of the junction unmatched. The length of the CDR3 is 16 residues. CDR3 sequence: CASSSSRDRVSYEQYF. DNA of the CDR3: TGTGCCAGCAGTTCCTCCCGGGACAGGGTATCCTACGAGCAGTACTTC.

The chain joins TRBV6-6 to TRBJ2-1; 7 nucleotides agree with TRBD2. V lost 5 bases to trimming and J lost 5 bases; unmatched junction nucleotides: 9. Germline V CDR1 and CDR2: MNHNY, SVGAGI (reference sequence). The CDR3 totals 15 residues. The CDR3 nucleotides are TGTGCCAGCAGTCGAACGAGCGGGGCCAACAATGAGCAGTTCTTC. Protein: CASSRTSGANNEQFF.

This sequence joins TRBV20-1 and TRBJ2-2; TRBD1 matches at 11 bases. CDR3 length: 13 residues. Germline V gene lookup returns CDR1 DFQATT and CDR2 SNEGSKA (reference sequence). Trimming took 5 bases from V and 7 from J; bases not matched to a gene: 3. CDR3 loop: CSAPGQGVGELFF. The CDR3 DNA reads TGCAGTGCTCCGGGACAGGGGGTCGGGGAGCTGTTTTTT.

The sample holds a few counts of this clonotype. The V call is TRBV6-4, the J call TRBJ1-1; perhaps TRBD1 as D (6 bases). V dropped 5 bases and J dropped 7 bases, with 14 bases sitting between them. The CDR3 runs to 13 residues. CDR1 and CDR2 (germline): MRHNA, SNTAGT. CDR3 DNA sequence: TGTGCCAGCAGTTCACAGGGAGGCCTTGAAGCTTTCTTT. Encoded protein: CASSSQGGLEAFF.

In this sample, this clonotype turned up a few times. CDR3 nucleotide sequence: TGTGCCACCCGGGTGGGGGACAGGGGGTTGGCTGAGCAGTTCTTC. This gives the protein CATRVGDRGLAEQFF. This rearrangement joins TRBV24-1 to TRBJ2-1; 11 bases align to TRBD1. The CDR3 has 15 residues. J gave up 9 bases and V 9 bases, and 12 bases lay outside the gene matches. Germline V gene data show CDR1 as KGHDR and CDR2 as SFDVKD.

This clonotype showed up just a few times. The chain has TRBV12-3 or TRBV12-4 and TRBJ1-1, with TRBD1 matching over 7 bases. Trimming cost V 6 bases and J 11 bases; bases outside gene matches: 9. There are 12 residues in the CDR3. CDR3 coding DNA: TGTGCCAGCAGCCTGAAACTACAGGGGGCTTTCTTT. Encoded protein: CASSLKLQGAFF.

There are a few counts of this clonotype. This CDR3 reads CASSTRTDPNTIYF. The CDR3 DNA is TGTGCCAGCAGCACCCGGACGGATCCAAACACCATATATTTT. V usage is TRBV21-1 and J usage is TRBJ1-3; the D call in the table, TRBD1, was not verified against the DNA. TRBV21-1 is deemed a pseudogene. The CDR3 has 14 amino acids.

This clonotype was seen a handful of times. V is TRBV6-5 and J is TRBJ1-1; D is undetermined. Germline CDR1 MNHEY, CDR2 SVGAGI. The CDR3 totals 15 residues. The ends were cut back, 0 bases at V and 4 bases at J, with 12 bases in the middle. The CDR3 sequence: CASSYSDGPGTEAFF. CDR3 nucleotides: TGTGCCAGCAGTTACTCCGACGGCCCGGGCACTGAAGCTTTCTTT.

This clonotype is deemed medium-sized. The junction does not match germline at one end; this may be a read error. CDR3 DNA: TGTGCCAGCAGGTTATCGGCAGGGAACTATAATTCACCCCTCCACTTT. It yields the protein CASRLSAGNYNSPLHF. The rearrangement joins TRBV27 to TRBJ1-6; weak D call: TRBD1 (5 bases). The CDR3 runs 16 residues. CDR1 is MNHEY, CDR2 SMNVEV, per germline (reference sequence).

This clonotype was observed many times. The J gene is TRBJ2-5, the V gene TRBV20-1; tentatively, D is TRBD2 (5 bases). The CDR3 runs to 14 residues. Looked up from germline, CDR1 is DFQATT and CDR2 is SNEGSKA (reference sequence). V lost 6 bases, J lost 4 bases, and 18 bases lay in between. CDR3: CSATMGSAGETQYF. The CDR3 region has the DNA TGCAGTGCCACGATGGGCTCCGCGGGAGAGACCCAGTACTTC.